These 11 T cell receptor beta chains came from one sample sequenced in a study of T-cell memory formation after mild COVID-19. TCRdb re-called the 5' RACE reads with MiXCR, one entry per CDR3 protein. The repertoire holds nearly 350,000 distinct CDR3 sequences, with about an eighth as singletons. The sequencing sample was made of PBMCs or a T cell subset sorted from them (not recorded which). These receptors came from a young man who had mild COVID-19 (a few samples of this study predate the infection). Cell type and time point are not known.

V usage is TRBV4-1 and J usage is TRBJ1-2; D ambiguous. Germline V gives CDR1 MGHRA, CDR2 YSYEKL. The V end was cut by 1 base, the J end by 4 bases, with 10 bases between. CDR3 size: 14 residues. The CDR3 protein is CASSQVFGSYGYTF. In DNA form, the CDR3 reads TGCGCCAGCAGCCAAGTCTTCGGATCCTATGGCTACACCTTC.

The gene calls are TRBV6-5 and TRBJ2-3; maybe TRBD1 (6 bases). The CDR3 has 16 amino acids. Germline V gene lookup returns CDR1 MNHEY and CDR2 SVGAGI. Trimming left V 5 bases short and J 6 bases short, with 21 bases between. The CDR3 DNA is TGTGCCAGCAGTCCATCGCAGGGGTCTTTTATGGATACGCAGTATTTT. It encodes CASSPSQGSFMDTQYF.

This clonotype showed up just a few times. This chain connects TRBV9 to TRBJ2-2; D possibly uses TRBD1 or TRBD2 (6 bases each). Trimming stripped 1 base from V and 7 bases from J, with 14 bases between. From germline, CDR1 is SGDLS and CDR2 YYNGEE. CDR3 length: 15 amino acids. CDR3 residues: CASSVLGGANGELFF. The CDR3, as DNA: TGTGCCAGCAGCGTACTGGGGGGCGCGAACGGGGAGCTGTTTTTT.

This chain links TRBV27 with TRBJ1-1, with TRBD1 matching over 8 bases. V lost 4 bases, J lost 5 bases, and 12 bases stayed unmatched. The CDR3 is 16 residues long. The V gene's germline CDR1 is MNHEY and CDR2 SMNVEV (reference sequence). Here the CDR3 reads CASSSPRGRVETEAFF. The CDR3 coding sequence is TGTGCCAGCAGTTCCCCCAGGGGGCGAGTGGAAACTGAAGCTTTCTTT.

CDR3 in amino acids: CASSFWGGAGELFF. The CDR3 nucleotides read TGTGCCAGTAGCTTCTGGGGAGGGGCCGGGGAGCTGTTTTTT. The rearrangement links TRBV19 to TRBJ2-2; TRBD2 aligns across 7 bases. The germline V gene encodes CDR1 LNHDA and CDR2 SQIVND (reference sequence). Losses at the gene ends were 6 bases for V and 6 bases for J; bases not matched to a gene: 7. This CDR3 has 14 amino acids.

The chain recombines TRBV20-1 with TRBJ2-1; 7 bases are a match to TRBD2. The CDR3 is made up of 14 amino acids. The junction had 13 bases not matched to a gene; V was cut back by 5 bases and J by 9 bases. Germline V gene data show CDR1 as DFQATT and CDR2 as SNEGSKA (reference sequence). The CDR3 protein is CSAALGLVRGEQFF. The CDR3 DNA reads as TGCAGTGCTGCCCTTGGACTAGTTAGGGGTGAGCAGTTCTTC.

Only a few counts were recorded for this clonotype. The rearrangement links TRBV20-1 to TRBJ2-3; D possibly corresponds to TRBD2 (5 bases). Deletions cut 3 bases from V and 0 bases from J, with 7 bases between. Germline CDR1 and CDR2: DFQATT and SNEGSKA (reference sequence). The CDR3 contains 13 residues. This CDR3 reads CSARGRSTDTQYF. CDR3 DNA sequence: TGCAGTGCTAGGGGGAGAAGCACAGATACGCAGTATTTT.

As regards this clonotype: At one end the junction does not follow the germline gene, possibly because of a read error. The DNA of the CDR3 is TGTGCCATCAGTTTGACTCACACCCGGGAGCTGTTTTTT. This gives the protein CAISLTHTRELFF. The chain joins TRBV10-3 to TRBJ2-2; D is undetermined. Germline loops: CDR1 ENHRY, CDR2 SYGVKD. The CDR3 totals 13 residues.

V gene TRBV4-1 combines with J gene TRBJ1-5; 9 nucleotides agree with TRBD1. V shed 1 base, J shed 9 bases, and the junction held 4 bases outside the gene matches. CDR1 and CDR2 (germline): MGHRA, YSYEKL. The CDR3 is 14 amino acids. The CDR3 here is CASSQGQGVGPQHF. CDR3 DNA sequence: TGCGCCAGCAGCCAAGGACAGGGGGTAGGGCCCCAGCATTTT.

V is TRBV11-2 and J is TRBJ1-6, with D unresolved. This CDR3 spans 14 amino acids. The V gene lost 4 bases and the J gene lost 7 bases, with 11 bases spanning the gap. Per the germline V gene, CDR1 is SGHAT and CDR2 is FQNNGV. CDR3 amino acids: CASSSVDTNSPLHF. CDR3 DNA sequence: TGTGCCAGCAGCTCTGTGGATACGAATTCACCCCTCCACTTT.

The V gene is TRBV7-2, the J gene TRBJ2-3, with D perhaps matching TRBD2 (6 bases). The germline V gene has CDR1 SGHTA and CDR2 FQGNSA. There are 14 residues in the CDR3. V lost 5 bases, J lost 2 bases, and 11 bases lay in between. CDR3 region: CASSPRGNTDTQYF. CDR3 coding DNA: TGTGCCAGCAGCCCCCGGGGGAACACAGATACGCAGTATTTT. Full variable domain (outside the CDR3, taken from reference TRBV7-2 and TRBJ2-3): GAGVSQSPSNKVTEKGKDVELRCDPISGHTALYWYRQSLGQGLEFLIYFQGNSAPDKSGLPSDRFSAERTGGSVSTLTIQRTQQEDSAVYLCASSPRGNTDTQYFGPGTRLTVL.